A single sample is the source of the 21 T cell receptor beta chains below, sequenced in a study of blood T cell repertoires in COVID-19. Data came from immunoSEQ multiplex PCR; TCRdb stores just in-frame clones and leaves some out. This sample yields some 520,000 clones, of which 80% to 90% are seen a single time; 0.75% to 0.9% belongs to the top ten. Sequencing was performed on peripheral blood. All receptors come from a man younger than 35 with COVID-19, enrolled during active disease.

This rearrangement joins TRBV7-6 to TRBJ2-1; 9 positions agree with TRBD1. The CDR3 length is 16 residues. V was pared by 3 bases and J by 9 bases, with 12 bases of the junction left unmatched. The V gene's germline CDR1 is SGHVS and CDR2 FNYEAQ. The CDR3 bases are TGTGCCAGCAGCTTTCGCCGGACAGGGGACGTGGGTGAGCAGTTCTTC. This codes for CASSFRRTGDVGEQFF. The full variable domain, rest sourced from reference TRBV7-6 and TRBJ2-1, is GAGVSQSPRYKVTKRGQDVALRCDPISGHVSLYWYRQALGQGPEFLTYFNYEAQQDKSGLPNDRFSAERPEGSISTLTIQRTEQRDSAMYRCASSFRRTGDVGEQFFGPGTRLTVL.

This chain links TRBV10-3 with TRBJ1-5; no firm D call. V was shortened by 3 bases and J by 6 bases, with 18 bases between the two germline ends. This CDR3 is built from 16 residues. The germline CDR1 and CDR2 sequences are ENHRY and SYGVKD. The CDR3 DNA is TGTGCCATCAGTGAAATTTTTTTTGGTTCCGGTCAGCCCCAGCATTTT. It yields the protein CAISEIFFGSGQPQHF.

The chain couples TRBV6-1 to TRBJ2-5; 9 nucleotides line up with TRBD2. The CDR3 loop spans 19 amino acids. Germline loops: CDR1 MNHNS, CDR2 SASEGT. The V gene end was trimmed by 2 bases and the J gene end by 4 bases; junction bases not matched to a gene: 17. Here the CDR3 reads CASSELLGSGRSRGETQYF. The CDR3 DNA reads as TGTGCCAGCAGTGAATTATTAGGAAGCGGGAGGTCCAGGGGAGAGACCCAGTACTTC.

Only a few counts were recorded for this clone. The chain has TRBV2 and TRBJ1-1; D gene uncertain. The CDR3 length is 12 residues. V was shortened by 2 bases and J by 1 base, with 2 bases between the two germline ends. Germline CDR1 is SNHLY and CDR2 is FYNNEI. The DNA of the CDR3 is TGTGCCAGCAGTGAACAGAACACTGAAGCTTTCTTT. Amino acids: CASSEQNTEAFF.

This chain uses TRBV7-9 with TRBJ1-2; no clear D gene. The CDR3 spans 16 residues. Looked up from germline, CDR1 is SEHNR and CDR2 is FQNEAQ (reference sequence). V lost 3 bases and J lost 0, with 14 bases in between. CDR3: CASSLGGQVANYGYTF. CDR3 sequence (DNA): TGTGCCAGCAGCTTGGGAGGGCAGGTTGCTAACTATGGCTACACCTTC.

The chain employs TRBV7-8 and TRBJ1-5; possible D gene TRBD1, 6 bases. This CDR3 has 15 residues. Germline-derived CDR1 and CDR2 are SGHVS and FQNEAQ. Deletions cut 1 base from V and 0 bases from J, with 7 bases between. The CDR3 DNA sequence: TGTGCCAGCAGCTTAGAACAGGGTAGCAATCAGCCCCAGCATTTT. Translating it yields CASSLEQGSNQPQHF.

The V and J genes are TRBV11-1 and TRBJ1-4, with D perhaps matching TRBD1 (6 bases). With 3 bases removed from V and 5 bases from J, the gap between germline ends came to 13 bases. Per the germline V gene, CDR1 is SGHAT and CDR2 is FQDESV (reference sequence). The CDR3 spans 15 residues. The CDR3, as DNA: TGTGCCAGCAGCTTCGGGGGGGACAACAATGAAAAACTGTTTTTT. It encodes CASSFGGDNNEKLFF.

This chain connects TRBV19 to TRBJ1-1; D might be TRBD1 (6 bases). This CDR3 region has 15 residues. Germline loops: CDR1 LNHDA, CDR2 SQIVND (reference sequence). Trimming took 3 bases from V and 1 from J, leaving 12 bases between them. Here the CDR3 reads CASSIWGQPNTEAFF. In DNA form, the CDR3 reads TGTGCCAGTAGTATCTGGGGACAACCGAACACTGAAGCTTTCTTT. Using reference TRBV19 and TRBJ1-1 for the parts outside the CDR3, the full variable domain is DGGITQSPKYLFRKEGQNVTLSCEQNLNHDAMYWYRQDPGQGLRLIYYSQIVNDFQKGDIAEGYSVSREKKESFPLTVTSAQKNPTAFYLCASSIWGQPNTEAFFGQGTRLTVV.

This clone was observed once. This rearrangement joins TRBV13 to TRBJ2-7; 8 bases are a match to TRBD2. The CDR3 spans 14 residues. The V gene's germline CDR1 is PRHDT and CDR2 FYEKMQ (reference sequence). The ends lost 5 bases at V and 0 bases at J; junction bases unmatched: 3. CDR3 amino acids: CASSGTSGSYEQYF. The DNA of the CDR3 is TGTGCCAGCAGCGGCACTAGCGGCTCCTACGAGCAGTACTTC.

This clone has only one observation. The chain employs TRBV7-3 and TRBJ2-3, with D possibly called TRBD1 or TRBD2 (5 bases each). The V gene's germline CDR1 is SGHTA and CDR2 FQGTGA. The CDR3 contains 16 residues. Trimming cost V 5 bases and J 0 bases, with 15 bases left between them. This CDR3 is CASSVRGGGSTDTQYF. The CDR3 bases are TGTGCCAGCAGCGTAAGGGGTGGCGGGAGCACAGATACGCAGTATTTT.

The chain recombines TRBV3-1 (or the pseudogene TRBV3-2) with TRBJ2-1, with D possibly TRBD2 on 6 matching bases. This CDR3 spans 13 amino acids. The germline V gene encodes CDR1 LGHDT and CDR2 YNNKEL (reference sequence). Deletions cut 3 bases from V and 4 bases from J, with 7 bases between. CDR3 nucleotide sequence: TGTGCCAGCAGCCACCGGGGGTACAATGAGCAGTTCTTC. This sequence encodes CASSHRGYNEQFF.

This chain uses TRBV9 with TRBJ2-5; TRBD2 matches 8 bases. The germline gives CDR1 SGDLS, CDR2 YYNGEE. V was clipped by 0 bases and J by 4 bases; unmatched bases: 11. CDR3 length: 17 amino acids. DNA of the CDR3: TGTGCCAGCAGCGTAGGACCGGGCCCCCGGGGGGGAGAGACCCAGTACTTC. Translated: CASSVGPGPRGGETQYF.

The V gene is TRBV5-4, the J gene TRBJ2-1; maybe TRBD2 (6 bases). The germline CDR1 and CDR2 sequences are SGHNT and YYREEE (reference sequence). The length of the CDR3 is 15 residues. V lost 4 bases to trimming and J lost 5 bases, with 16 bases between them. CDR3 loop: CASSRGWGGDNEQFF. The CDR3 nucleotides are TGTGCCAGCAGCCGCGGGTGGGGCGGGGACAATGAGCAGTTCTTC.

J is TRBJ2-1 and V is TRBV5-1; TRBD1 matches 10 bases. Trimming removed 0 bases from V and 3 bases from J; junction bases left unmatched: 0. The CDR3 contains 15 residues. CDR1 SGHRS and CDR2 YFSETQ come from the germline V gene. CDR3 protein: CASSLGDRGYNEQFF. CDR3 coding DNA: TGCGCCAGCAGCTTGGGGGACAGGGGCTACAATGAGCAGTTCTTC.

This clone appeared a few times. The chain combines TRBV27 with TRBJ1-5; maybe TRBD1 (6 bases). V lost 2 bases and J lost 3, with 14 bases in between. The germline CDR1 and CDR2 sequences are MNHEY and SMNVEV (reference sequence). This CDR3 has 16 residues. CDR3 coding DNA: TGTGCCAGCAGTTTACGCTCAGGGGCAGCCAATCAGCCCCAGCATTTT. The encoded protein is CASSLRSGAANQPQHF.

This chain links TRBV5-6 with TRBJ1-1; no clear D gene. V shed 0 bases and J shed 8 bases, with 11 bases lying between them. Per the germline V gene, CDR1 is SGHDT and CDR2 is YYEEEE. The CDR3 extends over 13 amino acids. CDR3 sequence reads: CASSLGGGPEAFF. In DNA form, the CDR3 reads TGTGCCAGCAGCTTGGGTGGAGGGCCAGAAGCTTTCTTT.

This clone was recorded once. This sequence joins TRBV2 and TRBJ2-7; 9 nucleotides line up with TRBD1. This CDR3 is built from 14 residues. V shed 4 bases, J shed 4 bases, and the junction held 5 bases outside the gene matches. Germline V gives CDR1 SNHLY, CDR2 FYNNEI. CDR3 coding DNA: TGTGCCAGCAGTGCGAGGACAGGGGTATACGAGCAGTACTTC. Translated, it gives CASSARTGVYEQYF.

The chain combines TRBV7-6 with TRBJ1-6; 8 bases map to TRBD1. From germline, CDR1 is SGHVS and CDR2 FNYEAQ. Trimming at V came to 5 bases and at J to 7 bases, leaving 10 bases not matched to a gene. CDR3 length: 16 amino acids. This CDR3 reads CASSAERTGINSPLHF. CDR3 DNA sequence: TGTGCCAGCAGCGCCGAAAGGACAGGGATCAATTCACCCCTCCACTTT.

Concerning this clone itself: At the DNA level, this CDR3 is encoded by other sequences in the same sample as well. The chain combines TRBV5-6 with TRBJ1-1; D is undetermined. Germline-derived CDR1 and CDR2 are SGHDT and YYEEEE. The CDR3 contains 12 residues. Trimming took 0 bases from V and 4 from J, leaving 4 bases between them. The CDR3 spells CASSLVSTEAFF. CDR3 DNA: TGTGCCAGCAGCTTGGTCTCCACTGAAGCTTTCTTT.

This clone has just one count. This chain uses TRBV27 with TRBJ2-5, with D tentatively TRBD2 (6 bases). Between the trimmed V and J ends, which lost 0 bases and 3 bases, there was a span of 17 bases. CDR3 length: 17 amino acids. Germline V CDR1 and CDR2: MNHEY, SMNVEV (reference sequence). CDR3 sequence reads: CASSLSSFAGTEETQYF. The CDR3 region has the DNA TGTGCCAGCAGTTTATCGTCTTTTGCGGGAACAGAAGAGACCCAGTACTTC.

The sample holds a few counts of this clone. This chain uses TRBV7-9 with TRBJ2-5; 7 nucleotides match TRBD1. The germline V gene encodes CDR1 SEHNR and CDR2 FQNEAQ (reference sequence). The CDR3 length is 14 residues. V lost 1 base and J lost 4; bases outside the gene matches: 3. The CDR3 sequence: CASSLDRGRETQYF. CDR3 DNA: TGTGCCAGCAGCTTAGACAGGGGACGAGAGACCCAGTACTTC.